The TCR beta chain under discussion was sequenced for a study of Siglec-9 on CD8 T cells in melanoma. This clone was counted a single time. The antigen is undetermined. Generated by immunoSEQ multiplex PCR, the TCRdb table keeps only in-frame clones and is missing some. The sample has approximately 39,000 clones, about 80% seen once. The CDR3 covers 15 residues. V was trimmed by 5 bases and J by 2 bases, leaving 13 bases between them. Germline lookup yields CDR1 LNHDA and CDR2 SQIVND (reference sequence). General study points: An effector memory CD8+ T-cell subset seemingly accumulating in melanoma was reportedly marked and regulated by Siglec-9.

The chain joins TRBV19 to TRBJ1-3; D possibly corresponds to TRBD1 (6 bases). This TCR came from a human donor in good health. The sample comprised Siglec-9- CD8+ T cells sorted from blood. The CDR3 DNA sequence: TGTGCCAGTAGTCCCCGAAGGGGGGCTGGAAACACCATATATTTT. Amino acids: CASSPRRGAGNTIYF.